This T cell receptor beta chain was captured in a study of response to subunit inactivated influenza vaccine. This clonotype was seen ten or more times. Its specificity is unknown. V was shortened by 4 bases and J by 0 bases, with 10 bases between the two germline ends. Germline assignment: CDR1 SQVTM and CDR2 ANQGSEA. This CDR3 is built from 13 residues. TCRdb recomputed calls from the RT-PCR reads with MiXCR, one row per CDR3 protein. This table holds over 750,000 distinct CDR3 sequences, around 20% found once. The study's findings and limits: New T cells are recruited in small numbers by each seasonal influenza vaccination, according to the authors' suggestion.

The sample consisted of PBMCs from blood, taken more than 4 days after vaccination. The V and J genes are TRBV29-1 and TRBJ2-7; D unclear. This TCR was recovered from a man aged 50-59 years who received an inactivated influenza vaccine. CDR3 amino acids: CSVVTDDSYEQYF. The CDR3 nucleotides are TGCAGCGTTGTAACGGACGACTCCTACGAGCAGTACTTC.